The present TCR beta chain was sequenced within a study of CD8+ T cells in alopecia areata. Looking at the study overall: Percent of scalp involved defined treated patients' severity scores.

This clone has a handful of counts. The antigen is undetermined. Stated treatment: oral pan-JAK inhibitor, 5-10 mg twice daily. The study team obtained lesional scalp punch biopsies and peripheral blood from alopecia areata patients. Extraction and reverse transcription of RNA yielded cDNA as the sequencing template. Profiling relied on immunoSEQ multiplex PCR, and the TCRdb table lists in-frame clones only, not all of them. Among 200,000 to 250,000 clones listed, 43% were seen once. Overall study results and limits: More clonal than normal scalp was lesional scalp, particularly alopecia totalis/universalis.

Germline V gene lookup returns CDR1 LNHDA and CDR2 SQIVND (reference sequence). V lost 5 bases to trimming and J lost 3 bases, with 11 bases between them. The CDR3 covers 13 residues. The material sequenced was CD4+ T cells sorted from blood, taken between weeks 36 and 40, from a patient treated with tofacitinib. This chain connects TRBV19 to TRBJ2-7; D remains unclear. The sequence came from a human donor with alopecia areata. CDR3 DNA sequence: TGTGCCAGTAGTGCCGGGTCCGACTACGAGCAGTACTTC. Translation gives CASSAGSDYEQYF.